This T cell receptor (beta chain) was retrieved from a study of tumor-infiltrating lymphocytes in primary liver carcinoma. Looking at the study overall: Maximum tumor diameters ranged from roughly 4 to 10 cm, stage T1-T3 N0M0. Samples returned roughly 3.65 to 8 million productive TCRbeta reads each. Read depth did not differ significantly between tissue types. General study results and limits: A significantly higher top-250-clone fraction was recorded for tumors than for blood (p = 0.039).

This clonotype was seen at least ten times. The target antigen is unknown. The study co-extracted DNA and RNA from 20-30 mg of unsorted bulk tissue. Those sampled were patients whose primary liver carcinoma was treated by surgical resection. Starting material of 450 to 500 ng total RNA yielded TCR beta cDNA via a constant-region primer. Employing slightly modified ARM-PCR, three nested multiplex PCR rounds were run, and these gave rise to the TCR beta libraries. TCRdb reprocessed the multiplex PCR reads via MiXCR and lists one record per CDR3 protein. The data hold approximately 100,000 distinct CDR3 sequences, with about two thirds observed a single time. Sequenced sample: liver tumor tissue from sampling region 2. Indicated subset: tumor region T2, inferior pole. This TCR was recovered from a woman aged 55-69 years with primary liver carcinoma and hepatitis B virus infection.

The CDR3 nucleotides read TGTGCCAGCAGCCATTACAGGGAACAAGAGACCCAGTACTTC. Its protein product is CASSHYREQETQYF. V is TRBV28 and J is TRBJ2-5, with a possible D match to TRBD1 (6 bases). The V and J ends lost 6 bases and 2 bases respectively, with 13 bases between them. The CDR3 is made up of 14 amino acids. Germline CDR1 and CDR2: MDHEN and SYDVKM.